A single sample gave rise to the 25 T cell receptor beta chains below, sequenced in a study of cytotoxic CD8 clonotypes in ibrutinib-treated CLL (dated by TCRdb to the early 2020s). Receptors were amplified or captured by the immunoSEQ multiplex PCR assay. TCRdb mirrors the immuneACCESS table, restricted to in-frame sequences. Some clones are absent from its copies; in checked studies, under half trace to an unresolved V gene, and the reason for the others is unknown. This sample lists about 140,000 clones; roughly 80% were detected once. The ten largest clones capture under 35% of the sample. What the time point label conveys for this sample: roughly 12 months on ibrutinib. Sample: PBMCs, taken after 12 months of ibrutinib treatment. Receptors were obtained from a human donor with chronic lymphocytic leukemia.

This chain connects TRBV29-1 to TRBJ2-6; the D is unclear. The V end lost 1 base, the J end lost 0 bases, and 7 bases lay between the germline ends. From germline, CDR1 is SQVTM and CDR2 ANQGSEA. The CDR3 runs to 15 residues. The CDR3 DNA sequence: TGCAGCGTTGAAGCCGACATCTCTGGGGCCAACGTCCTGACTTTC. This gives the protein CSVEADISGANVLTF.

The rearrangement joins TRBV5-1 to TRBJ2-5; 8 bases match TRBD1. The CDR3 is 13 residues long. Germline CDR1 is SGHRS and CDR2 is YFSETQ. V dropped 5 bases and J dropped 5; count of bases not matched to a gene: 5. CDR3 sequence: CASRRSGGETQYF. Here the CDR3 DNA reads TGCGCCAGCAGGAGGTCAGGGGGCGAGACCCAGTACTTC.

This clone was recorded many times. The gene calls are TRBV18 and TRBJ1-5; D unresolved. CDR1 and CDR2 from the germline V gene are KGHSH and LQKENI. The V end was cut by 5 bases, the J end by 7 bases, with 9 bases between. The CDR3 has 12 residues. CDR3 loop: CASSTRGQPQHF. The CDR3 DNA is TGTGCCAGCTCAACAAGAGGGCAGCCCCAGCATTTT.

The rearrangement uses TRBV6-5 and TRBJ1-1; a weak D match, TRBD1 (6 bases). The germline V gene encodes CDR1 MNHEY and CDR2 SVGAGI. The ends were cut back, 5 bases at V and 3 bases at J, with 13 bases in the middle. The CDR3 is 14 amino acids. The CDR3 DNA follows: TGTGCCAGCAGTGGTGGGGGGGCGTACACTGAAGCTTTCTTT. It specifies CASSGGGAYTEAFF.

Worth noting for this clone: This same CDR3 is encoded by further DNA sequences in the sample. The rearrangement uses TRBV11-3 and TRBJ2-3; no reliable D call. The ends were cut back, 1 base at V and 1 base at J, with 0 bases in the middle. The CDR3 consists of 12 residues. Germline V gives CDR1 SGHNT, CDR2 YENEEA. The CDR3 region has the DNA TGTGCCAGCAGCTTAGGCACAGATACGCAGTATTTT. This gives the protein CASSLGTDTQYF.

This chain links TRBV7-9 with TRBJ2-4, with unresolved D. CDR3 length equals 14 residues. V was shortened by 5 bases and J by 3 bases, with 11 bases between the two germline ends. CDR1 and CDR2 from the germline V gene are SEHNR and FQNEAQ (reference sequence). Here the CDR3 DNA reads TGTGCCAGCAGCCCAAACTACAACAAAAACATTCAGTACTTC. The encoded protein is CASSPNYNKNIQYF.

The chain combines TRBV5-1 with TRBJ2-7, with no clear D. Germline V CDR1 and CDR2: SGHRS, YFSETQ. There are 13 residues in the CDR3. V was clipped by 1 base and J by 7 bases, with 12 bases between them. The CDR3 sequence is CASSLLSGFEQYF. The DNA of the CDR3 is TGCGCCAGCAGCTTGTTATCCGGGTTTGAGCAGTACTTC.

The chain uses TRBV28 and TRBJ1-5; D gene unclear. V was pared by 3 bases and J by 0 bases, with 6 bases between. Looked up from germline, CDR1 is MDHEN and CDR2 is SYDVKM. This CDR3 is 14 amino acids long. CDR3 bases: TGTGCCAGCAGTTTTGGAGGTAGCAATCAGCCCCAGCATTTT. It yields the protein CASSFGGSNQPQHF.

The chain couples TRBV6-5 to TRBJ1-2, with TRBD1 identical over 9 bases. V lost 1 base, J lost 8 bases, and 5 bases stayed unmatched. Germline CDR1 and CDR2: MNHEY and SVGAGI. The CDR3 is made up of 14 amino acids. The CDR3 coding sequence is TGTGCCAGCAGTTACTTAGGGACAGGGCCGGGCTACACCTTC. This sequence encodes CASSYLGTGPGYTF.

Only one count was recorded for this clone. This chain uses TRBV6-4 with TRBJ1-5; 8 nucleotides match TRBD1. The V gene's germline CDR1 is MRHNA and CDR2 SNTAGT. This CDR3 comprises 13 residues. J was trimmed by 5 bases and V by 5 bases; bases with no gene match: 2. The DNA of the CDR3 is TGTGCCAGCAGTCAACAGGGGGATCAGCCCCAGCATTTT. Amino acids: CASSQQGDQPQHF.

The chain joins TRBV28 to TRBJ2-3; perhaps TRBD1 as D (7 bases). V lost 7 bases, J lost 0 bases, and 11 bases lay in between. The CDR3 runs 14 residues. The germline gives CDR1 MDHEN, CDR2 SYDVKM. The CDR3 is CASTGGTSTDTQYF. The CDR3, as DNA: TGTGCCAGCACAGGGGGGACTAGCACAGATACGCAGTATTTT.

This sequence joins TRBV7-6 and TRBJ2-3, with TRBD2 matching over 13 bases. The ends lost 4 bases at V and 6 bases at J; junction bases unmatched: 4. This CDR3 has 15 residues. CDR1 and CDR2 (germline): SGHVS, FNYEAQ. This CDR3 is CASSSLAGGVDTQYF. The CDR3 DNA reads as TGTGCCAGCAGCTCACTAGCGGGGGGGGTTGATACGCAGTATTTT.

The chain joins TRBV7-8 to TRBJ2-1; 10 nucleotides match TRBD2. CDR3 size: 15 residues. V trimming: 0 bases; J trimming: 8 bases; junction bases outside the gene matches: 4. Germline V gene lookup returns CDR1 SGHVS and CDR2 FQNEAQ. CDR3 nucleotide sequence: TGTGCCAGCAGCTTAGCGGCTAGCGGGAGCCATGAGCAGTTCTTC. This gives the protein CASSLAASGSHEQFF.

CDR3 nucleotide sequence: TGTGCCAGTAGTATCGTATGGGAGGGTAGGAACACTGAAGCTTTCTTT. This codes for CASSIVWEGRNTEAFF. J is TRBJ1-1 and V is TRBV19; D ambiguous. Germline-derived CDR1 and CDR2 are LNHDA and SQIVND (reference sequence). V lost 3 bases and J lost 1, with 15 bases in between. This CDR3 contains 16 residues. Together with reference TRBV19 and TRBJ1-1, the CDR3 gives the full variable domain: DGGITQSPKYLFRKEGQNVTLSCEQNLNHDAMYWYRQDPGQGLRLIYYSQIVNDFQKGDIAEGYSVSREKKESFPLTVTSAQKNPTAFYLCASSIVWEGRNTEAFFGQGTRLTVV.

This chain connects TRBV5-1 to TRBJ2-7, with 11 bases fitting TRBD2. This CDR3 has 17 residues. Looked up from germline, CDR1 is SGHRS and CDR2 is YFSETQ. V was pared by 3 bases and J by 0 bases, with 8 bases of the junction left unmatched. The CDR3 reads CASSSGLAGWSSYEQYF. The DNA for the CDR3 is TGCGCCAGCAGCTCTGGACTAGCGGGTTGGAGCTCCTACGAGCAGTACTTC.

The V and J genes are TRBV5-1 and TRBJ2-4; D not certain. The V end lost 0 bases, the J end lost 0 bases, and 16 bases lay between the germline ends. The CDR3 consists of 18 residues. Looked up from germline, CDR1 is SGHRS and CDR2 is YFSETQ. In DNA, the CDR3 is TGCGCCAGCAGCTTGGCGGGTTTTGGAGCACCAGCCAAAAACATTCAGTACTTC. Residues: CASSLAGFGAPAKNIQYF.

This chain joins TRBV5-1 and TRBJ1-5, with TRBD1 as a possible D gene (6 bases). The CDR3 length is 17 residues. CDR1 SGHRS and CDR2 YFSETQ come from the germline V gene. Trimming took off 6 bases at V and 3 bases at J, with 22 bases between the two ends. CDR3 DNA: TGCGCCAGCACCACCCACCGAGGGGGGCCCCCCAATCAGCCCCAGCATTTT. It translates to CASTTHRGGPPNQPQHF.

V is TRBV10-1 and J is TRBJ1-1; D is perhaps TRBD1 (6 bases). This CDR3 has 15 residues. V was pared by 6 bases and J by 3 bases, with 17 bases between. Germline lookup yields CDR1 WNHNN and CDR2 SYGVQD (reference sequence). This CDR3 is CASSGLQGTDTEAFF. CDR3 bases: TGCGCCAGCAGCGGCCTACAGGGAACAGACACTGAAGCTTTCTTT.

This chain uses TRBV21-1 with TRBJ2-1; the table gives TRBD1 as D, unverified against the DNA. TRBV21-1 is a listed pseudogene. This CDR3 comprises 16 residues. The CDR3 here is CASSDPGQGSYNEQFF. Written as DNA, the CDR3 is TGTGCCAGCAGCGATCCGGGACAGGGCTCCTACAATGAGCAGTTCTTC.

The chain joins TRBV10-3 to TRBJ2-3, with 12 bases fitting TRBD2. V was clipped by 6 bases and J by 1 base; unmatched bases: 5. The CDR3 totals 16 residues. In germline, CDR1 is ENHRY, CDR2 SYGVKD. DNA for the CDR3: TGTGCCATCAGGCCACTAGCGGGGGGCGGCACAGATACGCAGTATTTT. Its protein product is CAIRPLAGGGTDTQYF.

Notes on this clone: Other DNA sequences within the sample encode an identical CDR3. The V call is TRBV7-9, the J call TRBJ2-7, with 7 positions matching TRBD2. Per germline, CDR1 SEHNR and CDR2 FQNEAQ (reference sequence). This CDR3 has 14 residues. The trim removed 0 bases at V and 2 bases at J, leaving 1 base unmatched. CDR3 loop: CASSLAGGTYEQYF. The CDR3 DNA sequence: TGTGCCAGCAGCTTAGCGGGAGGGACCTACGAGCAGTACTTC.

This chain links TRBV7-2 with TRBJ2-5; D is unresolved. The CDR3 is made up of 12 amino acids. V lost 6 bases and J 5 bases, leaving 10 bases between the germline ends. Germline assignment: CDR1 SGHTA and CDR2 FQGNSA. The CDR3 DNA reads TGTGCCAGCAGTGTGTCTTCTGAGACCCAGTACTTC. Amino acid sequence: CASSVSSETQYF. Looking up the rest from reference TRBV7-2 and TRBJ2-5 gives the full variable domain: GAGVSQSPSNKVTEKGKDVELRCDPISGHTALYWYRQSLGQGLEFLIYFQGNSAPDKSGLPSDRFSAERTGGSVSTLTIQRTQQEDSAVYLCASSVSSETQYFGPGTRLLVL.

V gene TRBV9 combines with J gene TRBJ2-3; D gene unclear. Trimming took 0 bases from V and 5 from J, leaving 4 bases between them. The CDR3 runs 12 residues. The germline V gene has CDR1 SGDLS and CDR2 YYNGEE. The CDR3 sequence is CASSVALDTQYF. For the CDR3, the DNA is TGTGCCAGCAGCGTAGCTCTAGATACGCAGTATTTT.

This chain links TRBV4-3 with TRBJ2-7; D possibly corresponds to TRBD1 (6 bases). V shed 0 bases and J shed 2 bases, with 14 bases lying between them. Germline V gives CDR1 LGHNA, CDR2 YSLEER. This CDR3 comprises 16 residues. CDR3 in amino acids: CASSQEQVRGPYEQYF. CDR3 bases: TGCGCCAGCAGCCAAGAGCAGGTCAGGGGACCCTACGAGCAGTACTTC.

The V gene is TRBV28, the J gene TRBJ2-7; 9 bases fit TRBD1. After removal of 6 bases from V and 7 bases from J, the junction contained 13 bases not matched to a gene. Germline V gene sequence: CDR1 MDHEN, CDR2 SYDVKM. This CDR3 region has 15 residues. The CDR3, as DNA: TGTGCCAGCAGCCACCCCGGGACAGGGCATTGGGAGCAGTACTTC. Protein: CASSHPGTGHWEQYF.